The source of this TCR beta chain is a study of T-cell reconstitution after alpha-beta-depleted transplantation in children. Study-level points and caveats: When one year had passed after transplant, most T-cell counts and diversity came from newly produced T cells. There were some patients whose high TCRbeta diversity at day 60 came from surviving recipient T cells and thymic progenitors. Reportedly, alpha-beta T cells present about two months post-transplant originated from several hundred expanded clones of graft origin.

For TCRbeta, the library was prepared with unique molecular identifiers. TCRdb ran MiXCR on the PCR reads and lists one entry per CDR3 protein. The sample yields 490,000 or so distinct CDR3 sequences, more than 9% seen once. CDR1 is KGHSH, CDR2 LQKENI, per germline. The CDR3 has 12 amino acids. V lost 4 bases and J lost 3, with 6 bases in between. This clonotype has just a few counts. What it binds is not known. The chain combines TRBV18 with TRBJ2-5; D is possibly TRBD1 or TRBD2 (5 bases each). This specimen consisted of PBMCs, obtained before TCRalphabeta/CD19-depleted stem cell transplant. This receptor was identified in a child younger than 10 with inherited bone marrow failure, due to receive a stem cell transplant. CDR3 region: CASSRGEETQYF. For the CDR3, the DNA is TGTGCCAGCTCACGAGGGGAAGAGACCCAGTACTTC.